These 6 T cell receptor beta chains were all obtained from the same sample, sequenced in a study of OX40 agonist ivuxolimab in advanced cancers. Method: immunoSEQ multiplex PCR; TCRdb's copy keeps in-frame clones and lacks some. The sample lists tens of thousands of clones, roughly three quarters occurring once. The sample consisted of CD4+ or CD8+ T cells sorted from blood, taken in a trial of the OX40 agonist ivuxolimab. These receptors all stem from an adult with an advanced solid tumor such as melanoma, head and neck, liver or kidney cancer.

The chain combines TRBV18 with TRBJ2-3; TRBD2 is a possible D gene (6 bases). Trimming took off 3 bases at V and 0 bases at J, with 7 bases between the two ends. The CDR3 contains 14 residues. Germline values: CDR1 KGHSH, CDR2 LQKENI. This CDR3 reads CASSPLASTDTQYF. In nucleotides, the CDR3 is TGTGCCAGCTCACCCCTAGCGAGCACAGATACGCAGTATTTT.

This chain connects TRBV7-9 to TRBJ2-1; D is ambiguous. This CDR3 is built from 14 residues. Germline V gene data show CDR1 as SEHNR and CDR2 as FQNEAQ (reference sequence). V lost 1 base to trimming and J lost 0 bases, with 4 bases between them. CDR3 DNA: TGTGCCAGCAGCTTAGGGGGCTCCTACAATGAGCAGTTCTTC. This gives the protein CASSLGGSYNEQFF.

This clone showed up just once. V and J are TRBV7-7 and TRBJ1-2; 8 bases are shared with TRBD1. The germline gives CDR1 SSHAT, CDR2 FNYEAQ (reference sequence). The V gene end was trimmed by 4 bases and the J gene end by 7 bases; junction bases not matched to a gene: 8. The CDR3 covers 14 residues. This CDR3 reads CASSSGQARLGYTF. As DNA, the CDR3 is TGTGCCAGCAGCTCGGGACAGGCCCGCCTTGGCTACACCTTC.

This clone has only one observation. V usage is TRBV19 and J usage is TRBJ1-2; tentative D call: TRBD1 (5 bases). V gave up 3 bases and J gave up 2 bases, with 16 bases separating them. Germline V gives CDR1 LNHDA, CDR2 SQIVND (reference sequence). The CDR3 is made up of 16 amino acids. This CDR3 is CASSIFLRDGNYGYTF. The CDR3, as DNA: TGTGCCAGTAGTATCTTTCTCCGGGACGGCAACTATGGCTACACCTTC.

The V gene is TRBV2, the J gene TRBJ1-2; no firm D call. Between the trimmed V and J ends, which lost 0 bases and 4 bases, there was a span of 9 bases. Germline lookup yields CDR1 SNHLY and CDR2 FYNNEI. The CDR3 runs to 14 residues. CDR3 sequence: CASSEAESAYGYTF. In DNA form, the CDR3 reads TGTGCCAGCAGTGAAGCGGAGTCCGCCTATGGCTACACCTTC.

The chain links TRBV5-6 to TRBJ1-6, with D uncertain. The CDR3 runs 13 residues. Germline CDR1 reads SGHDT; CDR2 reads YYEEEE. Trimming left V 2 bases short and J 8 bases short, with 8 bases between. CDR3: CASSLGGDSPLHF. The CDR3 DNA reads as TGTGCCAGCAGCTTAGGTGGGGATTCACCCCTCCACTTT.